What follows are 4 T cell receptor beta chains derived from one specimen sequenced in a study of cytomegalovirus exposure and HLA in healthy donors. PCR amplification relied on 60 Vbeta primers (plus 13 Jbeta primers). Data came from immunoSEQ multiplex PCR; TCRdb stores just in-frame clones and leaves some out. The sample has about 210,000 clones, around 86% seen once. The sequencing sample was made of PBMCs. The receptors stem from a woman in her forties or fifties in good health and CMV-seropositive.

This clone was counted a single time. This CDR3 reads CSVESGGRSFF. Written as DNA, the CDR3 is TGCAGCGTTGAAAGCGGGGGAAGGTCGTTCTTC. The chain uses TRBV29-1 and TRBJ2-1; 8 bases agree with TRBD2. J lost 15 bases, V lost 2 bases, and 6 bases had no gene match. The CDR3 extends over 11 amino acids. Per the germline V gene, CDR1 is SQVTM and CDR2 is ANQGSEA.

This clone was seen only a few times. This rearrangement joins TRBV5-1 to TRBJ2-6; D is possibly TRBD2 (7 bases). Trimming shortened V by 6 bases and J by 0 bases, and 13 bases separated the two germline ends. The CDR3 loop spans 16 amino acids. CDR1 is SGHRS, CDR2 YFSETQ, per germline. CDR3 sequence reads: CASTHREGSGANVLTF. CDR3 in DNA: TGCGCCAGCACCCACAGGGAGGGCTCTGGGGCCAACGTCCTGACTTTC. Based on the CDR3 plus reference TRBV5-1 and TRBJ2-6, the full variable domain is KAGVTQTPRYLIKTRGQQVTLSCSPISGHRSVSWYQQTPGQGLQFLFEYFSETQRNKGNFPGRFSGRQFSNSRSEMNVSTLELGDSALYLCASTHREGSGANVLTFGAGSRLTVL.

J is TRBJ2-7 and V is TRBV25-1; a weak D match, TRBD1 (5 bases). In germline, CDR1 is MGHDK, CDR2 SYGVNS. This CDR3 comprises 15 residues. V dropped 6 bases and J dropped 4 bases, with 19 bases sitting between them. The CDR3, as DNA: TGTGCCAGCAGACAGGACCTTGGGGTTCCGTACGAGCAGTACTTC. Amino acids: CASRQDLGVPYEQYF.

The chain links TRBV6-1 to TRBJ1-5; no clear D gene. Trimming took off 8 bases at V and 7 bases at J, with 15 bases between the two ends. The germline V gene has CDR1 MNHNS and CDR2 SASEGT. The CDR3 length is 13 residues. As DNA, the CDR3 is TGTGCCAGCTGTAATTTGGGAGTCCAGCCCCAGCATTTT. Protein sequence: CASCNLGVQPQHF.